These 10 T cell receptor beta chains share one sample of origin, sequenced in a study of identifying expanded T cells in peripheral blood. Measured with immunoSEQ multiplex PCR; TCRdb has only the in-frame clones, and not every one. The sample carries more than 75,000 clones, around nine tenths recorded once. Sequenced input: blood. These receptors came from a person aged 18 to 75 in good health.

This clone came up once. The rearrangement joins TRBV28 to TRBJ2-7, with D uncertain. The CDR3 consists of 10 residues. Looked up from germline, CDR1 is MDHEN and CDR2 is SYDVKM. V was trimmed by 8 bases and J by 3 bases, leaving 5 bases between them. The chain's CDR3 is CASGRYEQYF. In nucleotides, the CDR3 is TGTGCCAGCGGACGCTACGAGCAGTACTTC.

The chain carries TRBV5-1 and TRBJ2-7, with a weak D call TRBD2 (5 bases). The CDR3 consists of 15 residues. CDR1 and CDR2 (germline): SGHRS, YFSETQ. The V end was cut by 4 bases, the J end by 1 base, with 15 bases between. The CDR3 nucleotides read TGCGCCAGCAGCCTACGTTGGCGAGGGTCCTACGAGCAGTACTTC. Translating it yields CASSLRWRGSYEQYF.

V and J are TRBV29-1 and TRBJ2-1; D gene unclear. Per germline, CDR1 SQVTM and CDR2 ANQGSEA. CDR3 size: 12 residues. Trimming left V 2 bases short and J 12 bases short, with 14 bases between. This CDR3 is CSVEWESVWQFF. The CDR3 region has the DNA TGCAGCGTTGAATGGGAAAGCGTTTGGCAGTTCTTC.

The chain links TRBV28 to TRBJ2-3; 14 bases align to TRBD2. This CDR3 spans 15 amino acids. The germline V gene encodes CDR1 MDHEN and CDR2 SYDVKM. Unmatched junction bases numbered 1, after V lost 5 bases and J lost 3 bases. CDR3 loop: CASSGLAGGTDTQYF. In nucleotides, the CDR3 is TGTGCCAGCAGTGGACTAGCGGGAGGAACAGATACGCAGTATTTT.

CDR3 nucleotide sequence: TGTGCCAGCAGCCAGACAGGTCCCAACACCGGGGAGCTGTTTTTT. This codes for CASSQTGPNTGELFF. The rearrangement uses TRBV7-2 and TRBJ2-2; maybe TRBD1 (6 bases). V lost 5 bases to trimming and J lost 2 bases, with 12 bases between them. Looked up from germline, CDR1 is SGHTA and CDR2 is FQGNSA. The CDR3 sequence is 15 residues long.

The chain employs TRBV10-1 and TRBJ2-7; 10 bases map to TRBD1. Trimming took 7 bases from V and 5 from J; bases not matched to a gene: 5. CDR1 and CDR2 (germline): WNHNN, SYGVQD (reference sequence). This CDR3 is built from 13 residues. The chain's CDR3 is CASIRQGADEQYF. CDR3 nucleotide sequence: TGCGCCAGCATCCGACAGGGGGCCGACGAGCAGTACTTC.

The rearrangement joins TRBV5-8 to TRBJ2-1; D not certain. The V end was cut by 2 bases, the J end by 1 base, with 7 bases between. The CDR3 spans 14 residues. In germline, CDR1 is SGHTS, CDR2 YDEGEE. In DNA form, the CDR3 reads TGTGCCAGCAGCTTCACGCCGTCCTACAATGAGCAGTTCTTC. This codes for CASSFTPSYNEQFF.

The V call is TRBV10-3, the J call TRBJ2-2, with TRBD1 matching 7 bases. The CDR3 extends over 14 amino acids. CDR1 is ENHRY and CDR2 is SYGVKD in the germline V gene. The V and J ends lost 7 bases and 8 bases, in that order; junction bases with no gene match: 10. CDR3 bases: TGTGCCATCACCCCGACAGGGATTCCTGGGGAGCTGTTTTTT. Its protein product is CAITPTGIPGELFF.

The V call is TRBV19, the J call TRBJ1-2, with D possibly being TRBD1 (6 bases). Germline V gene lookup returns CDR1 LNHDA and CDR2 SQIVND (reference sequence). Trimming left V 1 base short and J 2 bases short, with 11 bases between. This CDR3 spans 15 amino acids. CDR3 nucleotide sequence: TGTGCCAGTAGTATAGTTCGGGGGGCGAACTATGGCTACACCTTC. As protein: CASSIVRGANYGYTF.

This clone was recorded once. The V call is TRBV4-3, the J call TRBJ2-2; perhaps TRBD2 as D (6 bases). The CDR3 runs to 15 residues. Germline CDR1 LGHNA, CDR2 YSLEER. Trimming stripped 4 bases from V and 4 bases from J, with 13 bases between. The CDR3 protein is CASSRVAEITGELFF. The CDR3 nucleotides read TGCGCCAGCAGCCGGGTAGCGGAGATCACCGGGGAGCTGTTTTTT.